The sequence of this TCR beta chain was determined in a study of T cell responses to AZD1222 COVID-19 vaccine (dated by TCRdb to the early 2020s). Notes on the research overall: A total of 233 trial participants underwent TCR sequencing, of whom roughly 210 had received two doses of AZD1222 and about 26 had received two doses of the MenACWY control vaccine. Trial participants were enrolled by age into subgroups of 18-55, 56-69 and 70-plus years, and roughly 150, 30 and 60 TCR-sequenced participants, respectively, were included in these subgroups. Study-wide findings and limitations: In the small 56-69-year group, the increase in depth fell short of significance, most likely because of low power. Participants were mostly white British and included more females than males, and it was suggested by the authors that clonal diversity may have been underestimated. Because no samples from the day 14 peak response were available, repertoires could be characterized only after the peak T cell response. A significant rise in spike-specific TCR breadth and depth was observed after two AZD1222 doses relative to day 0 and relative to MenACWY recipients. Nearly half of unique spike-specific TCRs reportedly recognized epitopes outside regions mutated in the B.1.351 and B.1.1.7 variants. Conclusions about previously exposed vaccinees are limited because only a handful of AZD1222 recipients were SARS-CoV-2 seropositive at baseline. The vaccine-associated CD4 TCRs covered the entire spike protein, and the dominant responses fell in regions 160-218 and 743-854.

Details on this clone: Its antigen is unknown. One base away there is no much larger clone; base qualities are not given.

The CDR3 runs 16 amino acids, cysteine and phenylalanine included. The kept DNA is CDR3 alone, 48 bases in frame from the first base. Looking up the germline V gene yields CDR1 SQVTM and CDR2 ANQGSEA. V drops 1 base and J drops 0 bases, leaving 15 bases in between. The sample's time point label, in plain terms: baseline before first vaccination. Sample treatment or condition, as interpreted from the label and publication: meningococcal conjugate vaccine given as trial control. Vaccinee samples came from UK trials COV001 and COV002, including a single-blind randomized controlled phase 2/3 trial of AZD1222 (ChAdOx1 nCoV-19) in healthy adults. Trial participant PBMC samples were collected at day 0 and day 28 after the second dose for TCRbeta chain sequencing. The CDR3 regions of human TCRbeta chains were analyzed by immunosequencing. Turning to the authors' computational methods: Repertoire TCRs were matched against a reference library of SARS-CoV-2-specific TCRs generated with the MIRA antigen-specificity platform. Breadth was defined as the fraction of unique TCRs that were SARS-CoV-2-associated, and depth was defined as the fraction of total T cells that were SARS-CoV-2-associated. Using the MIRA data, each spike-specific TCR was assigned both to the spike region to which the TCR was reactive and to a CD4 or CD8 class. Log10-transformed breadth and depth values were compared by one-way ANOVA with Sidak's multiple comparisons tests. TCRdb carries this immuneACCESS record with in-frame sequences only. Its versions omit some clonotypes, under half of them owing to an unresolved V gene in the studies checked, with the rest unexplained. V, J and clone size are those of that table, while D and trimming were read from the DNA. The sample records 120,000 or so clones, 85% to 90% of which are singletons. The top ten hold 8.5% to 14% of the sample.

Material: peripheral blood, obtained on day 0 of MenACWY control vaccination. The clonotype was recovered from an adult in good health. The chain is made from TRBV29-1 and TRBJ1-1; there is no confident call for the D gene. For the CDR3, the sequence is CSVEGKWTGVNTEAFF. The DNA reads TGCAGCGTTGAAGGTAAATGGACCGGGGTGAACACTGAAGCTTTCTTT.